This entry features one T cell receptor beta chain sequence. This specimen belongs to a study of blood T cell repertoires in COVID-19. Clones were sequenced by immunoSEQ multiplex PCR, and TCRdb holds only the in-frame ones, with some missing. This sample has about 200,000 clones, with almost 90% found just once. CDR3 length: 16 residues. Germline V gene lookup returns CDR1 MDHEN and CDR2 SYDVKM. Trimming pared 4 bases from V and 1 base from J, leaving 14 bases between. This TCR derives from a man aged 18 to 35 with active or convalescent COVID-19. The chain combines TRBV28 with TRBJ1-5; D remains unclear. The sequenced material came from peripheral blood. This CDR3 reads CASSSRGILSNQPQHF. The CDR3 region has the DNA TGTGCCAGCAGTTCCCGAGGAATTTTAAGCAATCAGCCCCAGCATTTT.